This T cell receptor beta chain was recorded in a study of beta chain features in type 1 diabetes. Around 0.12 L of blood, on average, came from one heparinised draw per donor. A sort by CD45RO/CCR7/CD25/CD127/CD95/CD27 yielded CD4+ naive, central memory, regulatory and stem cell-like memory cells. The whole isolated RNA underwent reverse transcription, so sequencing captured expressed TCRB transcripts. The data were produced by immunoSEQ multiplex PCR, yet TCRdb's version contains in-frame clones alone and is incomplete. The repertoire holds a few hundred thousand clones, around 15% seen once, with more than 6.5% in the top ten. The CDR3 has 14 residues. Germline lookup yields CDR1 SGHAT and CDR2 FQNNGV. Trimming stripped 5 bases from V and 1 base from J, with 10 bases between. This clone was seen only a few times.

This chain uses TRBV11-2 with TRBJ2-3, with no clear D. The sequence was collected from a young man in good health. The sequencing sample was made of central memory CD4+ T cells from blood. This CDR3 reads CASSLSRGTDTQYF. CDR3 coding DNA: TGTGCCAGCAGCCTTTCACGGGGCACAGATACGCAGTATTTT.